A single sample gave rise to the 22 T cell receptor beta chains below, sequenced in a study of T cell clonotyping in hematopoietic cell transplantation (TCRdb year 2021). The library was prepared using the immunoSEQ multiplex PCR assay. The clones in this table, taken by TCRdb from immuneACCESS, are in-frame only. Not every clone is retained; where verified, under half of the shortfall comes from an unresolved V gene, and the cause of the rest is unknown. The sample contains about 69,000 clones, 85% to 95% of them found a single time. The leading ten clones occupy around 1.6% of the sample. The sample consisted of peripheral blood mononuclear cells. The receptors shown here come from a man in his fifties or sixties in good health. Some clones in this sample may be carry-over from other donors' samples.

This chain connects TRBV30 to TRBJ1-1; 7 bases are shared with TRBD1. After removal of 3 bases from V and 3 bases from J, the junction contained 13 bases not matched to a gene. The CDR3 totals 16 residues. The V gene's germline CDR1 is GTSNPN and CDR2 SVGIG (reference sequence). The chain's CDR3 is CAWRRGPLLADTEAFF. CDR3 DNA sequence: TGTGCCTGGAGAAGGGGGCCGCTGCTCGCTGACACTGAAGCTTTCTTT.

The chain couples TRBV27 to TRBJ2-7, with TRBD2 matching 10 bases. Germline CDR1 reads MNHEY; CDR2 reads SMNVEV (reference sequence). This CDR3 has 16 amino acids. The trim removed 6 bases at V and 6 bases at J, leaving 14 bases unmatched. CDR3 in amino acids: CASSSHKREGHREQYF. DNA for the CDR3: TGTGCCAGCAGCTCTCACAAGCGGGAGGGCCACCGCGAGCAGTACTTC.

The CDR3 region has the DNA TGTGCCAGCAGAGGACCTATCTACGAGCAGTACTTC. This sequence encodes CASRGPIYEQYF. The chain uses TRBV28 and TRBJ2-7; D gene unclear. This CDR3 region has 12 residues. In germline, CDR1 is MDHEN, CDR2 SYDVKM. V lost 6 bases and J lost 3, with 9 bases in between.

The V call is TRBV10-3, the J call TRBJ2-3; 8 nucleotides agree with TRBD1. Germline V CDR1 and CDR2: ENHRY, SYGVKD. The ends lost 9 bases at V and 2 bases at J; junction bases unmatched: 7. CDR3 length: 14 residues. CDR3 sequence: CAMSPGQATDTQYF. The CDR3, as DNA: TGTGCCATGAGTCCGGGACAGGCCACAGATACGCAGTATTTT.

This chain joins TRBV11-3 and TRBJ2-2; 7 bases line up with TRBD2. This CDR3 contains 16 residues. The germline CDR1 and CDR2 sequences are SGHNT and YENEEA. V trimming: 3 bases; J trimming: 5 bases; junction bases outside the gene matches: 9. CDR3: CASSLGQRERTGELFF. The CDR3 DNA follows: TGTGCCAGCAGCTTGGGCCAGCGGGAACGGACCGGGGAGCTGTTTTTT. The full variable domain, completed using reference TRBV11-3 and TRBJ2-2, is EAGVVQSPRYKIIEKKQPVAFWCNPISGHNTLYWYLQNLGQGPELLIRYENEEAVDDSQLPKDRFSAERLKGVDSTLKIQPAELGDSAVYLCASSLGQRERTGELFFGEGSRLTVL.

V gene TRBV28 combines with J gene TRBJ1-5; 7 positions agree with TRBD1. The V gene end was trimmed by 5 bases and the J gene end by 4 bases; junction bases not matched to a gene: 5. The CDR3 loop spans 14 amino acids. Germline lookup yields CDR1 MDHEN and CDR2 SYDVKM. The CDR3 loop is CASSPGQRNQPQHF. The CDR3 coding sequence is TGTGCCAGCAGTCCGGGACAGAGAAATCAGCCCCAGCATTTT.

There are a few counts of this clone. DNA of the CDR3: TGTGCCAGCAGCTTGGTATTGAGGTTAGGCAACTCTGGGGCCAACGTCCTGACTTTC. Encoded protein: CASSLVLRLGNSGANVLTF. This rearrangement joins TRBV5-6 to TRBJ2-6; D remains ambiguous. CDR3 size: 19 residues. Germline CDR1 reads SGHDT; CDR2 reads YYEEEE. The V gene lost 0 bases and the J gene lost 0 bases, with 16 bases spanning the gap.

This chain connects TRBV28 to TRBJ1-1; the D is unclear. CDR3 size: 16 residues. CDR1 MDHEN and CDR2 SYDVKM come from the germline V gene. V was pared by 1 base and J by 3 bases, with 15 bases between. The CDR3 region is CASSLLGGGADTEAFF. DNA for the CDR3: TGTGCCAGCAGTTTATTGGGCGGCGGTGCGGACACTGAAGCTTTCTTT.

The chain recombines TRBV7-6 with TRBJ2-5, with TRBD1 matching 8 bases. The V gene end was trimmed by 5 bases and the J gene end by 2 bases; junction bases not matched to a gene: 10. The length of the CDR3 is 16 residues. Germline V CDR1 and CDR2: SGHVS, FNYEAQ. CDR3 sequence reads: CASSTPRTGLQETQYF. Written as DNA, the CDR3 is TGTGCCAGCAGCACTCCCCGGACAGGGCTACAAGAGACCCAGTACTTC.

In DNA, the CDR3 is TGTGCCAGCAGTGAAGACAGGGTTGGGGCCAACGTCCTGACTTTC. As protein: CASSEDRVGANVLTF. This chain joins TRBV6-1 and TRBJ2-6; D possibly corresponds to TRBD1 (6 bases). The CDR3 consists of 15 residues. Trimming took 1 base from V and 3 from J, leaving 7 bases between them. The germline CDR1 and CDR2 sequences are MNHNS and SASEGT.

The chain is built from TRBV6-5 and TRBJ1-4; maybe TRBD1 (5 bases). CDR1 is MNHEY, CDR2 SVGAGI, per germline. The CDR3 runs to 15 residues. Trimming stripped 0 bases from V and 3 bases from J, with 8 bases between. The CDR3 DNA reads TGTGCCAGCAGTTACTCGGGGGAAGCTAATGAAAAACTGTTTTTT. This sequence encodes CASSYSGEANEKLFF.

This rearrangement joins TRBV28 to TRBJ2-7; D is perhaps TRBD1 or TRBD2 (5 bases each). CDR3 size: 17 residues. Per the germline V gene, CDR1 is MDHEN and CDR2 is SYDVKM. The V gene lost 8 bases and the J gene lost 0 bases, with 23 bases spanning the gap. The CDR3 DNA sequence: TGTGCCAGCCGACAAACTCCGGGACCTCCCAGCTCCTACGAGCAGTACTTC. Translating gives CASRQTPGPPSSYEQYF.

The gene calls are TRBV5-1 and TRBJ2-3; 10 positions agree with TRBD2. The CDR3 runs to 15 residues. Germline CDR1 SGHRS, CDR2 YFSETQ. V trimming: 4 bases; J trimming: 2 bases; junction bases outside the gene matches: 4. The CDR3 coding sequence is TGCGCCAGCAGCCGTAGCGGGAGGAACACAGATACGCAGTATTTT. Translating gives CASSRSGRNTDTQYF.

This clone was detected only once. The chain recombines TRBV27 with TRBJ2-5; D assignment may be TRBD1 or TRBD2 (6 bases each). The V end was cut by 3 bases, the J end by 1 base, with 12 bases between. Germline V gene lookup returns CDR1 MNHEY and CDR2 SMNVEV (reference sequence). CDR3 length equals 15 residues. CDR3 coding DNA: TGTGCCAGCAGTTTCTCCGGGGGCCCCCAAGAGACCCAGTACTTC. Residues: CASSFSGGPQETQYF.

J is TRBJ2-7 and V is TRBV6-1; perhaps TRBD2 as D (6 bases). This CDR3 contains 15 residues. In germline, CDR1 is MNHNS, CDR2 SASEGT. V was cut by 2 bases and J by 6 bases, with 17 bases left in between. CDR3 in amino acids: CASSEIGAAGGEQYF. CDR3 sequence (DNA): TGTGCCAGCAGTGAAATTGGGGCAGCCGGGGGCGAGCAGTACTTC.

The chain carries TRBV30 and TRBJ1-5; D possibly corresponds to TRBD1 (6 bases). The V gene's germline CDR1 is GTSNPN and CDR2 SVGIG (reference sequence). The CDR3 has 13 residues. Trimming took 2 bases from V and 6 from J, leaving 11 bases between them. Here the CDR3 reads CAWSTGSVQPQHF. CDR3 nucleotides: TGTGCCTGGAGTACAGGGAGTGTTCAGCCCCAGCATTTT.

V usage is TRBV5-1 and J usage is TRBJ1-3; D perhaps matches TRBD1 (5 bases). CDR3 length: 14 amino acids. V lost 0 bases to trimming and J lost 6 bases, with 10 bases between them. CDR1 SGHRS and CDR2 YFSETQ come from the germline V gene. The CDR3 region is CASSLGTPPNTIYF. CDR3 nucleotide sequence: TGCGCCAGCAGCTTGGGGACACCGCCAAACACCATATATTTT.

V and J are TRBV30 and TRBJ2-3, with D uncertain. Germline CDR1 and CDR2: GTSNPN and SVGIG (reference sequence). There are 12 residues in the CDR3. V was clipped by 0 bases and J by 6 bases, with 7 bases between them. The CDR3 DNA is TGTGCCTGGAGTGTAGGCATTGATACGCAGTATTTT. Residues: CAWSVGIDTQYF.

This sequence joins TRBV6-1 and TRBJ1-1, with D perhaps matching TRBD1 (5 bases). V shed 4 bases and J shed 1 base, with 16 bases lying between them. CDR1 and CDR2 from the germline V gene are MNHNS and SASEGT. The CDR3 has 16 amino acids. The CDR3 DNA reads TGTGCCAGCAGTGGGCTCCGGGCGGGGGGGAACACTGAAGCTTTCTTT. Translating it yields CASSGLRAGGNTEAFF.

The rearrangement links TRBV30 to TRBJ2-2; D perhaps matches TRBD1 (5 bases). Germline lookup yields CDR1 GTSNPN and CDR2 SVGIG (reference sequence). The CDR3 runs to 13 residues. V shed 4 bases and J shed 8 bases, with 14 bases lying between them. CDR3 sequence (DNA): TGTGCCTGGATTAGGACATCCCCGGGGGAGCTGTTTTTT. Translating gives CAWIRTSPGELFF.

This clone occurred once. This chain connects TRBV28 to TRBJ1-2, with a possible D match to TRBD1 (5 bases). From germline, CDR1 is MDHEN and CDR2 SYDVKM. Trimming took off 7 bases at V and 4 bases at J, with 13 bases between the two ends. The CDR3 contains 13 residues. CDR3 coding DNA: TGTGCCAGCACCCCAGAGGGGACCTATGGCTACACCTTC. This codes for CASTPEGTYGYTF.

This chain uses TRBV9 with TRBJ1-2; D is unclear. Germline loops: CDR1 SGDLS, CDR2 YYNGEE. The CDR3 sequence is 15 residues long. Trimming pared 4 bases from V and 8 bases from J, leaving 21 bases between. CDR3 nucleotide sequence: TGTGCCAGCAGCCCACGCCTTAGCTCACCGGGGGGCTACACCTTC. Protein: CASSPRLSSPGGYTF. Full variable domain (rest looked up from reference TRBV9 and TRBJ1-2): DSGVTQTPKHLITATGQRVTLRCSPRSGDLSVYWYQQSLDQGLQFLIQYYNGEERAKGNILERFSAQQFPDLHSELNLSSLELGDSALYFCASSPRLSSPGGYTFGSGTRLTVV.